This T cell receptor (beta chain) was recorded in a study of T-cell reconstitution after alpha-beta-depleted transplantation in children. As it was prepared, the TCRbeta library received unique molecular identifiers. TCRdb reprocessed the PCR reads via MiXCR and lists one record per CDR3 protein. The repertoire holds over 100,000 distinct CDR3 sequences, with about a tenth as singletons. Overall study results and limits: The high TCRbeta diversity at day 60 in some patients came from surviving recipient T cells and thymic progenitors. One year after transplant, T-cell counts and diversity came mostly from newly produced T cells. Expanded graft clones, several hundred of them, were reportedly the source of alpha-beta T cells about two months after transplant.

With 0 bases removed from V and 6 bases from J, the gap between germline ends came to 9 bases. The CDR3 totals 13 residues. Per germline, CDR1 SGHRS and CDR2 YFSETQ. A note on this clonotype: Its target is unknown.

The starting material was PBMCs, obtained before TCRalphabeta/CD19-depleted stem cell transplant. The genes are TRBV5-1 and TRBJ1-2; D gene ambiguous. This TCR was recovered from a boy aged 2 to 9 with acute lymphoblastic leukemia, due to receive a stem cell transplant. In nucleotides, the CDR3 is TGCGCCAGCAGCTTGGGGGCCGGGGATGGCTACACCTTC. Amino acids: CASSLGAGDGYTF.